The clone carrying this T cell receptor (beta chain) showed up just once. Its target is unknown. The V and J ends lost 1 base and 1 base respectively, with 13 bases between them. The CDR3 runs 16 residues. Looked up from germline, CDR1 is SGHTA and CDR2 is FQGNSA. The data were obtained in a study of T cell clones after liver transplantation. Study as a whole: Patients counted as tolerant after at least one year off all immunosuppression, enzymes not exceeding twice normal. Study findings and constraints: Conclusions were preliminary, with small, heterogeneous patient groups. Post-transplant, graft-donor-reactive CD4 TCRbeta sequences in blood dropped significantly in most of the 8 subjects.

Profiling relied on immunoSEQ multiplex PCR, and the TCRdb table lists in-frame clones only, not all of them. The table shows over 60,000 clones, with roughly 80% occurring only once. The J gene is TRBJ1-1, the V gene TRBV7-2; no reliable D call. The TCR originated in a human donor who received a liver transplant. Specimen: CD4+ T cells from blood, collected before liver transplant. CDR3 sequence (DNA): TGTGCCAGCAGCTTAGTCGGATCCGCTAGGAACACTGAAGCTTTCTTT. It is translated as CASSLVGSARNTEAFF.